These 5 T cell receptor beta chains originate from one sample sequenced in a study of T cells in tuberculosis. Method: immunoSEQ multiplex PCR; TCRdb's copy keeps in-frame clones and lacks some. The sample carries more than 35,000 clones, 90% to 95% recorded once. Sequencing was carried out using PBMCs. These receptors came from a donor aged 10-29 years with latent tuberculosis or without tuberculosis infection.

The rearrangement joins TRBV6-5 to TRBJ1-1; TRBD1 is a possible D gene (5 bases). The CDR3 runs 14 residues. CDR1 is MNHEY, CDR2 SVGAGI, per germline. V was shortened by 0 bases and J by 4 bases, with 9 bases between the two germline ends. The CDR3 loop is CASSYSHGGTEAFF. The CDR3 coding sequence is TGTGCCAGCAGTTACTCGCACGGGGGCACTGAAGCTTTCTTT.

V gene TRBV18 combines with J gene TRBJ1-1; possibly TRBD1 for D (6 bases). The CDR3 extends over 14 amino acids. The germline V and J ends were trimmed by 3 bases and 4 bases, with 12 bases remaining between them. Germline V CDR1 and CDR2: KGHSH, LQKENI. CDR3 region: CASSPRGRGTEAFF. The CDR3, as DNA: TGTGCCAGCTCACCTAGGGGGAGAGGCACTGAAGCTTTCTTT.

This rearrangement joins TRBV11-2 to TRBJ2-7; 11 bases are shared with TRBD2. Per the germline V gene, CDR1 is SGHAT and CDR2 is FQNNGV. The CDR3 length is 19 residues. The V segment lost 6 bases and the J segment 3 bases; nucleotides outside the gene matches: 19. The CDR3 coding sequence is TGTGCCAGCAGATTTCGGGTCCTAGCGGGAGGCTCCTTAATCTACGAGCAGTACTTC. Protein product: CASRFRVLAGGSLIYEQYF.

The V and J genes are TRBV5-6 and TRBJ1-3, with no clear D. Trimming left V 1 base short and J 0 bases short, with 5 bases between. The germline V gene encodes CDR1 SGHDT and CDR2 YYEEEE. The CDR3 contains 14 residues. CDR3 in amino acids: CASSLWSSGNTIYF. CDR3 in DNA: TGTGCCAGCAGCTTGTGGAGCTCTGGAAACACCATATATTTT. Filled out from reference TRBV5-6 and TRBJ1-3, the complete variable domain reads DAGVTQSPTHLIKTRGQQVTLRCSPKSGHDTVSWYQQALGQGPQFIFQYYEEEERQRGNFPDRFSGHQFPNYSSELNVNALLLGDSALYLCASSLWSSGNTIYFGEGSWLTVV.

This chain connects TRBV4-2 to TRBJ2-7; TRBD2 aligns across 15 bases. CDR1 and CDR2 (germline): LGHNA, YNFKEQ. Losses at the gene ends were 4 bases for V and 0 bases for J; bases not matched to a gene: 7. The CDR3 has 18 amino acids. CDR3 loop: CASSRGGTSGRSSYEQYF. DNA of the CDR3: TGTGCCAGCAGCCGGGGTGGGACTAGCGGGAGGAGCTCCTACGAGCAGTACTTC.